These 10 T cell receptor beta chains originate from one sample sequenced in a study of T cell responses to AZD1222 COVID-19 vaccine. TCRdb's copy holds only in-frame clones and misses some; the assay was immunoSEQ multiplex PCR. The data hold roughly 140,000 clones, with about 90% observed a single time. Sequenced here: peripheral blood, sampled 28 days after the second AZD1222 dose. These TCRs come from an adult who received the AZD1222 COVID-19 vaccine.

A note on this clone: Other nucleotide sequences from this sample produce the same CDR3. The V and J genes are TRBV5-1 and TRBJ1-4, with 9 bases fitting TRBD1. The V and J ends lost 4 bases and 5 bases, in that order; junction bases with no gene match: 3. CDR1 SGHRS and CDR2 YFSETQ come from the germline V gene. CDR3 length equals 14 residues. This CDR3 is CASSLGTGNEKLFF. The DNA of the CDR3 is TGCGCCAGCAGCCTAGGGACAGGGAATGAAAAACTGTTTTTT. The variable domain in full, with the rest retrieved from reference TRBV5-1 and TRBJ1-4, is KAGVTQTPRYLIKTRGQQVTLSCSPISGHRSVSWYQQTPGQGLQFLFEYFSETQRNKGNFPGRFSGRQFSNSRSEMNVSTLELGDSALYLCASSLGTGNEKLFFGSGTQLSVL.

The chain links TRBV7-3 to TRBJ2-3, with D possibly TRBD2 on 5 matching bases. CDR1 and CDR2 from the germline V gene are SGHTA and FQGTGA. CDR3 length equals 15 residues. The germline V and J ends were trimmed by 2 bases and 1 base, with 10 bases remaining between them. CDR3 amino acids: CASSLGSTRTDTQYF. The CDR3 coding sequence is TGTGCCAGCAGCTTAGGGAGTACTCGCACAGATACGCAGTATTTT.

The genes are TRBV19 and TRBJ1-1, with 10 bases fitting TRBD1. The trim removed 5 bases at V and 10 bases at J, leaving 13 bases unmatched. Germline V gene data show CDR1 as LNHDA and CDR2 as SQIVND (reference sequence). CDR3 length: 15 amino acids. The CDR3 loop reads CASSAGTGALWRAFF. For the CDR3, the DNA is TGTGCCAGTAGTGCCGGGACAGGGGCTCTATGGCGAGCTTTCTTT.

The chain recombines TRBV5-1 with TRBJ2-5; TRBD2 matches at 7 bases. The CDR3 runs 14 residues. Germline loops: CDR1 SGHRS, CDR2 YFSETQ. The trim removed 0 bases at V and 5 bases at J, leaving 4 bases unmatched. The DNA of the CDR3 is TGCGCCAGCAGCTTGGAGCCCGGGAGGGAGACCCAGTACTTC. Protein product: CASSLEPGRETQYF.

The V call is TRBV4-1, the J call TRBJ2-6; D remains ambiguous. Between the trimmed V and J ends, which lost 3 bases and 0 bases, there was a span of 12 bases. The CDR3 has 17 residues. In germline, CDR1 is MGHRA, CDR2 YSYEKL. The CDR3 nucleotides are TGCGCCAGCAGCCAGGTCGACATGATCTCTGGGGCCAACGTCCTGACTTTC. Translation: CASSQVDMISGANVLTF.

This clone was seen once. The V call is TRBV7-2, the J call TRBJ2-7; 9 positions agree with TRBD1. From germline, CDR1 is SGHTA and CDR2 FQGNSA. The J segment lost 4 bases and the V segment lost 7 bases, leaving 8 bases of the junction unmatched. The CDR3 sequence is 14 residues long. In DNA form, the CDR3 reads TGTGCCAGCAAAATCCGGGACAGGGCTTACGAGCAGTACTTC. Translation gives CASKIRDRAYEQYF.

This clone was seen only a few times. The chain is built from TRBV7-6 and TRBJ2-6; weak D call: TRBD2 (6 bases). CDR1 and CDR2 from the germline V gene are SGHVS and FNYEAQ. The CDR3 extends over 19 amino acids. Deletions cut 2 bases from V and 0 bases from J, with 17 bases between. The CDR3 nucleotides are TGTGCCAGCAGCTTAAATTGGAGGGGAACACCCTCTGGGGCCAACGTCCTGACTTTC. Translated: CASSLNWRGTPSGANVLTF.

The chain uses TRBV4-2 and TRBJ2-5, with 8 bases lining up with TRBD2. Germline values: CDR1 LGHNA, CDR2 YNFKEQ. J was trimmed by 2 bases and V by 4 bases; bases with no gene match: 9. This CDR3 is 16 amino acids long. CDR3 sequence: CASSPSSGGVQETQYF. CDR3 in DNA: TGTGCCAGCAGCCCCTCGTCGGGAGGGGTACAAGAGACCCAGTACTTC.

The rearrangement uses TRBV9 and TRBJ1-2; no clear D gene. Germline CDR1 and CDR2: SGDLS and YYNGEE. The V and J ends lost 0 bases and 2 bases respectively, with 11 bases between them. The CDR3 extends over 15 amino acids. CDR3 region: CASSVGGWENYGYTF. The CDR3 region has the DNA TGTGCCAGCAGCGTAGGAGGTTGGGAAAACTATGGCTACACCTTC.

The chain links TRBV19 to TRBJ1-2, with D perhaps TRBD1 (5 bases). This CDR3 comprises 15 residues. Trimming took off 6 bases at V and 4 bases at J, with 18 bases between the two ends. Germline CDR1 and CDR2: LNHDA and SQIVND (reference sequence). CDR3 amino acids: CASSHPGSGGYGYTF. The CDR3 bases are TGTGCCAGTAGCCACCCGGGATCGGGGGGCTATGGCTACACCTTC.